A single sample gave rise to the 20 T cell receptor beta chains below, sequenced in a study of T-cell reconstitution after alpha-beta-depleted transplantation in children. The TCRbeta library incorporated unique molecular identifiers. TCRdb reprocessed the PCR reads with MiXCR, giving one entry per CDR3 protein. Here the sample spans some 550,000 distinct CDR3 sequences, around 17% being singletons. Sequenced material: PBMCs from the stem cell graft donor, taken from the stem cell graft. The receptors were sampled from a human donor who donated a stem cell graft to a child with acute lymphoblastic leukemia.

This clonotype occurred a few times. The chain carries TRBV3-1 and TRBJ1-3; D call uncertain. Per germline, CDR1 LGHDT and CDR2 YNNKEL (reference sequence). Deletions cut 4 bases from V and 0 bases from J, with 10 bases between. The CDR3 totals 15 residues. The CDR3 spells CASSRRALSGNTIYF. The DNA for the CDR3 is TGTGCCAGCAGCCGACGGGCCCTCTCTGGAAACACCATATATTTT.

The chain joins TRBV13 to TRBJ2-1; 7 nucleotides agree with TRBD2. V was pared by 5 bases and J by 8 bases, with 9 bases of the junction left unmatched. The CDR3 has 14 residues. Germline CDR1 reads PRHDT; CDR2 reads FYEKMQ (reference sequence). CDR3: CASSDRDYAHEQFF. The CDR3 coding sequence is TGTGCCAGCAGCGACCGGGACTATGCTCATGAGCAGTTCTTC. The variable domain in full, with the rest retrieved from reference TRBV13 and TRBJ2-1, is AAGVIQSPRHLIKEKRETATLKCYPIPRHDTVYWYQQGPGQDPQFLISFYEKMQSDKGSIPDRFSAQQFSDYHSELNMSSLELGDSALYFCASSDRDYAHEQFFGPGTRLTVL.

The chain links TRBV12-3 or TRBV12-4 to TRBJ2-1, with 12 bases identical to TRBD2. The length of the CDR3 is 19 residues. V lost 3 bases and J lost 8; bases outside the gene matches: 17. In nucleotides, the CDR3 is TGTGCCAGCAGTTTGGCCGGGACTAGCGGGCCCGGCCGGATAGATGAGCAGTTCTTC. This codes for CASSLAGTSGPGRIDEQFF.

V gene TRBV12-3 or TRBV12-4 combines with J gene TRBJ2-1; the match to TRBD2 covers 8 bases. The trim removed 3 bases at V and 8 bases at J, leaving 9 bases unmatched. This CDR3 is built from 15 residues. The CDR3 reads CASSFTGTSVDEQFF. The CDR3, as DNA: TGTGCCAGCAGTTTCACCGGGACTAGTGTGGATGAGCAGTTCTTC.

The rearrangement uses TRBV12-3 or TRBV12-4 and TRBJ2-5; 7 positions match TRBD1. The CDR3 extends over 14 amino acids. V was clipped by 10 bases and J by 2 bases; unmatched bases: 10. CDR3 residues: CANLLTGYQETQYF. In DNA form, the CDR3 reads TGTGCCAACCTACTGACAGGGTATCAAGAGACCCAGTACTTC.

The chain uses TRBV12-3 or TRBV12-4 and TRBJ2-5; 9 nucleotides agree with TRBD1. V shed 5 bases, J shed 5 bases, and the junction held 6 bases outside the gene matches. CDR3 length equals 14 residues. CDR3 sequence (DNA): TGTGCCAGCAGTCTCTGGACAGGGGATGAGACCCAGTACTTC. This gives the protein CASSLWTGDETQYF.

The chain combines TRBV9 with TRBJ2-7, with D uncertain. Germline CDR1 is SGDLS and CDR2 is YYNGEE. The CDR3 is 13 amino acids. Trimming removed 2 bases at V and 1 base at J, with 7 bases between. The CDR3 here is CASSVTHSYEQYF. The CDR3 coding sequence is TGTGCCAGCAGCGTGACACATTCCTACGAGCAGTACTTC.

The chain joins TRBV29-1 to TRBJ2-3; 9 bases map to TRBD2. The CDR3 covers 14 residues. In germline, CDR1 is SQVTM, CDR2 ANQGSEA. The V segment lost 6 bases and the J segment 5 bases; nucleotides outside the gene matches: 9. CDR3 nucleotides: TGCAGCGTGGCCTTAGGACTAGCGCAAGATACGCAGTATTTT. It yields the protein CSVALGLAQDTQYF.

This clonotype was seen a handful of times. V gene TRBV29-1 combines with J gene TRBJ2-5; D may correspond to TRBD1 or TRBD2 (5 bases each). The CDR3 is 16 amino acids. V was pared by 6 bases and J by 5 bases, with 25 bases between. Germline V lookup: CDR1 SQVTM, CDR2 ANQGSEA. The CDR3 bases are TGCAGCGTGGACAACCCCATGAGGGGTACCCCCGAGACCCAGTACTTC. Its protein is CSVDNPMRGTPETQYF.

The chain joins TRBV5-1 to TRBJ1-6; 7 bases are shared with TRBD1. Germline V CDR1 and CDR2: SGHRS, YFSETQ. The CDR3 sequence is 16 residues long. V was clipped by 0 bases and J by 6 bases; unmatched bases: 6. The CDR3 nucleotides read TGCGCCAGCAGCTTGGACGTGACAGGGACTAATTCACCCCTCCACTTT. Translating gives CASSLDVTGTNSPLHF.

Only a few counts were recorded for this clonotype. The genes are TRBV9 and TRBJ1-2; D unclear. Germline V lookup: CDR1 SGDLS, CDR2 YYNGEE. The V end was cut by 1 base, the J end by 7 bases, with 11 bases between. There are 13 residues in the CDR3. The CDR3 DNA reads TGTGCCAGCAGCGTAAAAGTAGGTGGTGGCTACACCTTC. Translating it yields CASSVKVGGGYTF.

This clonotype was counted a few times. The rearrangement links TRBV4-1 to TRBJ2-3, with D possibly called TRBD1 or TRBD2 (6 bases each). The CDR3 is 15 amino acids. V lost 0 bases and J lost 3, with 10 bases in between. Germline V gene sequence: CDR1 MGHRA, CDR2 YSYEKL. The CDR3 nucleotides are TGCGCCAGCAGCCAAGAGAGGAGGGGGACAGATACGCAGTATTTT. Its protein product is CASSQERRGTDTQYF.

This clonotype was detected only a few times. This rearrangement joins TRBV12-3 or TRBV12-4 to TRBJ2-7; 10 bases fit TRBD2. CDR3 size: 11 residues. V lost 6 bases to trimming and J lost 11 bases; unmatched junction nucleotides: 4. Here the CDR3 DNA reads TGTGCCAGCAGCTTGGGACTAGCGAAGTACTTC. This encodes CASSLGLAKYF.

This clonotype was observed a few times. J is TRBJ2-1 and V is TRBV6-4; D uncertain. V gave up 0 bases and J gave up 11 bases, with 8 bases separating them. Germline lookup yields CDR1 MRHNA and CDR2 SNTAGT. The CDR3 has 12 residues. The CDR3: CASSDSGRKQFF. In nucleotides, the CDR3 is TGTGCCAGCAGTGACTCGGGCAGGAAGCAGTTCTTC.

This chain uses TRBV5-6 with TRBJ2-7, with a tentative D call TRBD2 (6 bases). Deletions cut 5 bases from V and 0 bases from J, with 12 bases between. The CDR3 has 14 residues. CDR1 and CDR2 (germline): SGHDT, YYEEEE. The CDR3 here is CASRDGGSSYEQYF. The CDR3 DNA sequence: TGTGCCAGCAGGGACGGGGGTAGCTCCTACGAGCAGTACTTC.

This clonotype turned up a few times. The rearrangement joins TRBV3-1 to TRBJ2-1; D is possibly TRBD1 (6 bases). The CDR3 sequence is 16 residues long. Germline CDR1 is LGHDT and CDR2 is YNNKEL (reference sequence). The V end was cut by 1 base, the J end by 2 bases, with 12 bases between. CDR3: CASSQGSGHPYNEQFF. CDR3 in DNA: TGTGCCAGCAGCCAAGGATCGGGACACCCCTACAATGAGCAGTTCTTC.

This clonotype appeared many times. The gene calls are TRBV27 and TRBJ1-2; D uncertain. Trimming took 4 bases from V and 0 from J, leaving 6 bases between them. The CDR3 totals 13 residues. The germline gives CDR1 MNHEY, CDR2 SMNVEV (reference sequence). Written as DNA, the CDR3 is TGTGCCAGCAGTTCCCCAACTAACTATGGCTACACCTTC. Protein product: CASSSPTNYGYTF.

The V gene is TRBV2, the J gene TRBJ2-5, with 8 nucleotides matching TRBD2. The V and J ends lost 6 bases and 4 bases, in that order; junction bases with no gene match: 4. The CDR3 extends over 13 amino acids. Looked up from germline, CDR1 is SNHLY and CDR2 is FYNNEI. The CDR3 DNA sequence: TGTGCCAGCAGACTAGCGGCGTTAGAGACCCAGTACTTC. Translated: CASRLAALETQYF.

The chain couples TRBV27 to TRBJ2-7; no clear D. The CDR3 runs to 14 residues. The V gene lost 6 bases and the J gene lost 0 bases, with 12 bases spanning the gap. Germline CDR1 is MNHEY and CDR2 is SMNVEV (reference sequence). CDR3 in amino acids: CASSTDGSSYEQYF. CDR3 nucleotides: TGTGCCAGCAGCACGGACGGTAGCTCCTACGAGCAGTACTTC.

This clonotype was counted a few times. The V gene is TRBV19, the J gene TRBJ1-1, with unresolved D. Looked up from germline, CDR1 is LNHDA and CDR2 is SQIVND (reference sequence). The CDR3 covers 12 residues. The germline V and J ends were trimmed by 6 bases and 3 bases, with 8 bases remaining between them. CDR3 bases: TGTGCCAGTAGACCCGGGGACACTGAAGCTTTCTTT. Protein product: CASRPGDTEAFF.